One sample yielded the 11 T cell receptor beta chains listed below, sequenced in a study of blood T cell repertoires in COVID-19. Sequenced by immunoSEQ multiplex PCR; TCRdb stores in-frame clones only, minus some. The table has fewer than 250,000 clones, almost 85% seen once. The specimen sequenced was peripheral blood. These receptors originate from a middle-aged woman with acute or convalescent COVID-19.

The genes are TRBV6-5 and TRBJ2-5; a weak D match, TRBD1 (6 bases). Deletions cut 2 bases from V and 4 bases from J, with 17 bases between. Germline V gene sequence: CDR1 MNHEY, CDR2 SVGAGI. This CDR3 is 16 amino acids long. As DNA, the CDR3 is TGTGCCAGCAGTTACGGAACCTCAGGGGCTACAGAGACCCAGTACTTC. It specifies CASSYGTSGATETQYF.

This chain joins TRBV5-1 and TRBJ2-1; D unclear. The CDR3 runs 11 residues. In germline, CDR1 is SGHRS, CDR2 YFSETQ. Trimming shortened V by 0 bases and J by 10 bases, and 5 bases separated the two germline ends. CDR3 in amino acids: CASSLAGEQFF. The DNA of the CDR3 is TGCGCCAGCAGCTTGGCTGGCGAGCAGTTCTTC.

CDR3 sequence: CASSRESTEAFF. The DNA for the CDR3 is TGTGCCAGCAGCCGTGAGAGCACTGAAGCTTTCTTT. The chain joins TRBV28 to TRBJ1-1, with D uncertain. Germline CDR1 reads MDHEN; CDR2 reads SYDVKM. Trimming left V 6 bases short and J 4 bases short, with 9 bases between. The CDR3 contains 12 residues.

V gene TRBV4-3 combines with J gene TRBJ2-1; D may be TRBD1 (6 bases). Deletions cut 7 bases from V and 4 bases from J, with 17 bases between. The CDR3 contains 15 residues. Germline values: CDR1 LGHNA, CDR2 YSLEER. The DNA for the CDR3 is TGCGCCAGCACGTGGCCGGGACACATATACAATGAGCAGTTCTTC. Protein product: CASTWPGHIYNEQFF.

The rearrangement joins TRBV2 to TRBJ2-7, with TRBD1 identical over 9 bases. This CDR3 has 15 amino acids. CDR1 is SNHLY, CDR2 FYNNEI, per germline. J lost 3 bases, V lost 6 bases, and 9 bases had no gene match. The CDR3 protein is CASRPRTGEHYEQYF. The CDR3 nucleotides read TGTGCCAGCAGACCGCGGACAGGGGAACACTACGAGCAGTACTTC.

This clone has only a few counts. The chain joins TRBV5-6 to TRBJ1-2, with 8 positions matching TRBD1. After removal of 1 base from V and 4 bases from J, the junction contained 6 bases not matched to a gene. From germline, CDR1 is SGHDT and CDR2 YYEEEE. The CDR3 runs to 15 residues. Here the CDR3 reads CASSLTGGGSYGYTF. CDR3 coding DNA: TGTGCCAGCAGCTTGACAGGGGGAGGAAGCTATGGCTACACCTTC.

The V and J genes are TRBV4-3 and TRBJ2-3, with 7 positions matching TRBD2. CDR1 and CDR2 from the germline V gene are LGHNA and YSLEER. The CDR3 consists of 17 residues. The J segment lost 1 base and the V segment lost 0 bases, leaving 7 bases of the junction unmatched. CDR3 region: CASSQDRSSGGTDTQYF. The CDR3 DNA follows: TGCGCCAGCAGCCAAGATCGTAGCAGCGGGGGCACAGATACGCAGTATTTT.

The CDR3 region is CASSSTGQGLTPLHF. CDR3 nucleotides: TGTGCCAGCAGTTCAACGGGACAGGGGTTGACACCCCTCCACTTT. This rearrangement joins TRBV6-2 or TRBV6-3 to TRBJ1-6; 10 bases line up with TRBD1. The CDR3 extends over 15 amino acids. The J segment lost 11 bases and the V segment lost 4 bases, leaving 8 bases of the junction unmatched. CDR1 and CDR2 (germline): MNHEY, SVGEGT.

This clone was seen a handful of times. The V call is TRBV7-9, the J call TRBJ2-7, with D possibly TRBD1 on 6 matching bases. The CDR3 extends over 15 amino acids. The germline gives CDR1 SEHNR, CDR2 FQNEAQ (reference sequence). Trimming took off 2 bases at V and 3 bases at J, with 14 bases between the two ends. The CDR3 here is CASSLTGDTYYEQYF. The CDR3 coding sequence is TGTGCCAGCAGCTTAACCGGGGACACCTACTACGAGCAGTACTTC.

In nucleotides, the CDR3 is TGTGCCAGCAGCTCCGAACGGACAGTACAAGAGACCCAGTACTTC. Protein: CASSSERTVQETQYF. V gene TRBV7-2 combines with J gene TRBJ2-5; a possible D gene is TRBD1 (6 bases). CDR3 size: 15 residues. Between the trimmed V and J ends, which lost 4 bases and 2 bases, there was a span of 14 bases. Germline V CDR1 and CDR2: SGHTA, FQGNSA.

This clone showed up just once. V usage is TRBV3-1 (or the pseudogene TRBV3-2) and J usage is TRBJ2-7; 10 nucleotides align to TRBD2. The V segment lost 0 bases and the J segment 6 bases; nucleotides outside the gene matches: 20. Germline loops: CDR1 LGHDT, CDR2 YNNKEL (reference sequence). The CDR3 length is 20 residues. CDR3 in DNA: TGTGCCAGCAGCCAAGAAGGTTCGGCCGGGACTAGCGCGGGGGCCGCCGAGCAGTACTTC. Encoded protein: CASSQEGSAGTSAGAAEQYF.